Listed here are 3 T cell receptor beta chains from one sample, sequenced in a study of T cell responses to AZD1222 COVID-19 vaccine. Profiling relied on immunoSEQ multiplex PCR, and the TCRdb table lists in-frame clones only, not all of them. The sample includes tens of thousands of clones, around 87% seen only once; the top ten take roughly an eighth. The sample was peripheral blood, taken 28 days after the second AZD1222 dose. The receptors originated from an adult who received the AZD1222 COVID-19 vaccine.

The chain carries TRBV2 and TRBJ2-3; TRBD2 agrees at 10 bases. The CDR3 contains 15 residues. With V trimmed by 4 bases and J by 2 bases, 3 bases remained unmatched. CDR1 and CDR2 from the germline V gene are SNHLY and FYNNEI. CDR3 sequence (DNA): TGTGCCAGCAGTGGACTAGCGGGTATCACAGATACGCAGTATTTT. It translates to CASSGLAGITDTQYF.

The chain links TRBV25-1 to TRBJ2-5; no clear D gene. The CDR3 is made up of 11 amino acids. Deletions cut 5 bases from V and 1 base from J, with 2 bases between. CDR1 and CDR2 from the germline V gene are MGHDK and SYGVNS. CDR3 in DNA: TGTGCCAGCAGTCCCCAAGAGACCCAGTACTTC. It codes for CASSPQETQYF.

The chain employs TRBV4-1 and TRBJ2-5; TRBD1 matches at 11 bases. CDR3 size: 16 residues. CDR1 and CDR2 (germline): MGHRA, YSYEKL. Germline trimming cut 4 bases from V and 4 bases from J; bases unmatched to any gene: 8. As DNA, the CDR3 is TGCGCCAGCAGCCGGGAGAGGACAGGGGGCGGAGAGACCCAGTACTTC. Protein product: CASSRERTGGGETQYF.